This TCR beta chain came from a study of Graves' ophthalmopathy and Graves' hyperthyroidism. The study's findings and limits: At around 68% sensitivity and 72.22% specificity, the model predicted progression of the ophthalmopathy.

CDR3 length: 12 amino acids. V lost 4 bases, J lost 4 bases, and 8 bases lay in between. To note about this clonotype: Its matching antigen is unknown.

TCR beta CDR3 amplification used RNA transcripts. HTBI primers were employed in first-round RT-PCR, then a second-round multiplex PCR followed. In TCRdb, the multiplex PCR reads were re-called with MiXCR into one record per CDR3 protein. The repertoire holds 650,000 to 900,000 distinct CDR3 sequences, with around 40% as singletons. This TCR came from an adult man with Graves' ophthalmopathy. Sequencing input: peripheral blood. The V call is TRBV12-3 or TRBV12-4, the J call TRBJ2-7; D gene uncertain. The DNA for the CDR3 is TGTGCCAGCAGTTGGGTCAATTACGAGCAGTACTTC. Protein product: CASSWVNYEQYF.